The present entry profiles one T cell receptor (beta chain) with its context. The antigen is not known. The data were obtained in a study of T cells in localized non-small cell lung cancer. Broader study findings: Sequence data derive from only one tumor region, so heterogeneity remains possible. Longer survival (overall) was linked to higher T cell density in blood. Uninvolved adjacent lung, not tumor, had the highest T cell clonality. The study detected a median approximately 57 of the top 100 tumor clones in adjacent lung.

The CDR3 totals 16 residues. CDR1 and CDR2 (germline): SGHRS, YFSETQ. V trimming: 4 bases; J trimming: 9 bases; junction bases outside the gene matches: 11. Assay used: immunoSEQ multiplex PCR; TCRdb lists only in-frame clones, some missing. This table holds roughly 25,000 clones, about 80% found once. The chain is built from TRBV5-1 and TRBJ1-6; 9 bases line up with TRBD1. Sequenced here: PBMCs, sampled before any cancer treatment. This TCR derives from a man between 35 and 75 years old with stage II lung adenocarcinoma. The CDR3 spells CASSQGTGRLGSPLHF. The CDR3 DNA is TGCGCCAGCAGCCAAGGGACAGGGAGGTTGGGTTCACCCCTCCACTTT.